Below are 15 T cell receptor beta chains sequenced from a single sample in a study of control samples from healthy donors and cancer patients. Repertoires were generated with immunoSEQ multiplex PCR, while TCRdb's copy carries only in-frame clones and drops some. Here the sample spans tens of thousands of clones, roughly 94% being singletons. Sequencing used blood. These receptors all stem from a man aged 25-45 years in good health.

The chain has TRBV5-5 and TRBJ2-1; D uncertain. The CDR3 totals 13 residues. V dropped 0 bases and J dropped 5 bases, with 6 bases sitting between them. Germline V CDR1 and CDR2: SGHKS, YYEKEE (reference sequence). The CDR3 loop is CASSLAPHNEQFF. DNA for the CDR3: TGTGCCAGCAGCTTGGCCCCCCACAATGAGCAGTTCTTC.

The chain links TRBV19 to TRBJ2-1, with TRBD2 matching over 8 bases. The V gene's germline CDR1 is LNHDA and CDR2 SQIVND (reference sequence). V was pared by 5 bases and J by 0 bases, with 6 bases of the junction left unmatched. The CDR3 consists of 16 residues. The CDR3 sequence is CASSLLAGRSYNEQFF. The CDR3 nucleotides read TGTGCCAGTAGTCTCCTAGCGGGCCGCTCCTACAATGAGCAGTTCTTC.

This clone was counted a single time. DNA of the CDR3: TGTGCCAGCAGTCCACCCGGACCGACCAATTCACCCCTCCACTTT. This gives the protein CASSPPGPTNSPLHF. The V call is TRBV2, the J call TRBJ1-6; the D is unclear. The CDR3 contains 15 residues. Deletions cut 5 bases from V and 7 bases from J, with 15 bases between. Per germline, CDR1 SNHLY and CDR2 FYNNEI.

This clone was seen more than once but under ten times. The chain is built from TRBV6-6 and TRBJ1-4, with D maybe TRBD1 (5 bases). V was cut by 9 bases and J by 5 bases, with 13 bases left in between. The CDR3 runs to 13 residues. Germline CDR1 and CDR2: MNHNY and SVGAGI (reference sequence). In DNA, the CDR3 is TGTGCCAGTTCGACAGCCGAAAATGAAAAACTGTTTTTT. This encodes CASSTAENEKLFF.

The chain recombines TRBV12-5 with TRBJ1-5; the D gene is possibly TRBD1 (5 bases). The CDR3 consists of 14 residues. Per germline, CDR1 LGHNT and CDR2 FRNRAP. Trimming took off 3 bases at V and 4 bases at J, with 10 bases between the two ends. The DNA for the CDR3 is TGTGCTAGTGGTTTACCCCCAGGGAATCAGCCCCAGCATTTT. Amino acid sequence: CASGLPPGNQPQHF.

The CDR3 here is CASSQANGASDGYTF. Written as DNA, the CDR3 is TGCGCCAGCAGCCAAGCGAACGGGGCCTCTGATGGCTACACCTTC. The chain couples TRBV4-3 to TRBJ1-2; a possible D gene is TRBD1 (5 bases). The length of the CDR3 is 15 residues. Germline V gene data show CDR1 as LGHNA and CDR2 as YSLEER. Trimming stripped 1 base from V and 6 bases from J, with 15 bases between.

The CDR3 protein is CASSSGSYNEQFF. The CDR3 DNA reads as TGCGCCAGCAGTTCAGGGTCATACAATGAGCAGTTCTTC. The gene calls are TRBV10-1 and TRBJ2-1; D possibly corresponds to TRBD1 (5 bases). The CDR3 runs to 13 residues. CDR1 and CDR2 from the germline V gene are WNHNN and SYGVQD (reference sequence). V lost 5 bases, J lost 4 bases, and 9 bases lay in between.

This chain joins TRBV9 and TRBJ1-3; D gene ambiguous. Germline lookup yields CDR1 SGDLS and CDR2 YYNGEE. The CDR3 loop spans 12 amino acids. Trimming took 1 base from V and 4 from J, leaving 3 bases between them. DNA of the CDR3: TGTGCCAGCAGCGTACTCGGAAACACCATATATTTT. Residues: CASSVLGNTIYF.

The chain recombines TRBV11-2 with TRBJ1-6; no reliable D call. Germline CDR1 reads SGHAT; CDR2 reads FQNNGV. This CDR3 region has 14 residues. Trimming took 4 bases from V and 2 from J, leaving 6 bases between them. The CDR3 here is CASSSGTYNSPLHF. The CDR3 DNA reads TGTGCCAGCAGCTCGGGGACCTATAATTCACCCCTCCACTTT.

The chain has TRBV27 and TRBJ1-1; D uncertain. V dropped 3 bases and J dropped 1 base, with 9 bases sitting between them. The CDR3 is made up of 14 amino acids. Germline CDR1 is MNHEY and CDR2 is SMNVEV (reference sequence). This CDR3 is CASSFHNRNTEAFF. The CDR3 nucleotides are TGTGCCAGCAGTTTCCACAACAGGAACACTGAAGCTTTCTTT.

This clone was recorded once. V usage is TRBV4-1 and J usage is TRBJ1-3, with a possible D match to TRBD1 (5 bases). Trimming took 4 bases from V and 3 from J, leaving 16 bases between them. This CDR3 region has 16 residues. In germline, CDR1 is MGHRA, CDR2 YSYEKL. The CDR3 DNA reads as TGCGCCAGCAGCCGAGGGGACGCAGGATTTGGAAACACCATATATTTT. It specifies CASSRGDAGFGNTIYF.

This chain links TRBV19 with TRBJ1-5; tentative D call: TRBD1 (6 bases). The CDR3 sequence is 17 residues long. Trimming cost V 1 base and J 4 bases, with 17 bases left between them. The germline V gene encodes CDR1 LNHDA and CDR2 SQIVND (reference sequence). The CDR3 DNA reads TGTGCCAGTAGTATAGCCCAAGGGGGGACCGCTAATCAGCCCCAGCATTTT. Amino acid sequence: CASSIAQGGTANQPQHF.

The chain combines TRBV7-9 with TRBJ1-2; weak D call: TRBD1 (5 bases). The CDR3 has 16 residues. The V gene lost 4 bases and the J gene lost 0 bases, with 15 bases spanning the gap. Germline loops: CDR1 SEHNR, CDR2 FQNEAQ (reference sequence). The CDR3 loop is CASSSRDGIANYGYTF. The CDR3, as DNA: TGTGCCAGCAGCTCAAGGGACGGAATTGCTAACTATGGCTACACCTTC. The full variable domain, with the rest looked up from reference TRBV7-9 and TRBJ1-2, is DTGVSQNPRHKITKRGQNVTFRCDPISEHNRLYWYRQTLGQGPEFLTYFQNEAQLEKSRLLSDRFSAERPKGSFSTLEIQRTEQGDSAMYLCASSSRDGIANYGYTFGSGTRLTVV.

This sequence joins TRBV27 and TRBJ1-5; 7 bases are a match to TRBD1. Trimming at V came to 6 bases and at J to 6 bases, leaving 11 bases not matched to a gene. The CDR3 consists of 15 residues. CDR1 and CDR2 from the germline V gene are MNHEY and SMNVEV (reference sequence). CDR3 nucleotide sequence: TGTGCCAGCAGCCCGGAGGGGGCGCAGGGTCAGCCCCAGCATTTT. Protein: CASSPEGAQGQPQHF.

CDR3 nucleotides: TGTGCCAGCAGTCCCCGACAGGACTATAGCAATCAGCCCCAGCATTTT. This codes for CASSPRQDYSNQPQHF. This chain uses TRBV27 with TRBJ1-5; possible D gene TRBD1, 6 bases. The CDR3 length is 16 residues. Trimming stripped 5 bases from V and 0 bases from J, with 14 bases between. Germline V gene sequence: CDR1 MNHEY, CDR2 SMNVEV (reference sequence).